The 22 T cell receptor beta chains presented below share a single source sample, sequenced in a study of shared clonotypes between healthy human individuals. Clones were read by immunoSEQ multiplex PCR, and TCRdb kept only the in-frame ones, dropping some. The repertoire has approximately 400,000 clones, 96% of them found once; the top ten carry around 0.32%. Material for sequencing was memory CD8+ T cells sorted from blood. The subset is: CD45RO+ cells pooled with CCR7-negative TemRA cells. The origin of the receptors is a man aged 30 to 45 in good health.

The rearrangement links TRBV4-2 to TRBJ2-7; either TRBD1 or TRBD2 may supply D (6 bases each). Germline loops: CDR1 LGHNA, CDR2 YNFKEQ. V dropped 1 base and J dropped 4 bases, with 14 bases sitting between them. The CDR3 contains 15 residues. The CDR3 reads CASSQAWAGTYEQYF. The CDR3 DNA reads as TGTGCCAGCAGCCAAGCGTGGGCGGGGACATACGAGCAGTACTTC.

This chain connects TRBV7-3 to TRBJ2-7, with D unresolved. From germline, CDR1 is SGHTA and CDR2 FQGTGA. This CDR3 contains 14 residues. The V gene lost 2 bases and the J gene lost 0 bases, with 8 bases spanning the gap. CDR3: CASSLGSGSYEQYF. The DNA for the CDR3 is TGTGCCAGCAGCTTAGGGTCGGGCTCCTACGAGCAGTACTTC.

V is TRBV19 and J is TRBJ2-5; no firm D call. Germline lookup yields CDR1 LNHDA and CDR2 SQIVND (reference sequence). The V and J ends lost 0 bases and 0 bases respectively, with 8 bases between them. The CDR3 contains 15 residues. CDR3 in amino acids: CASSIDRSYQETQYF. DNA for the CDR3: TGTGCCAGTAGTATAGATCGGTCTTACCAAGAGACCCAGTACTTC.

The chain has TRBV7-2 and TRBJ2-3; unclear D gene. Looked up from germline, CDR1 is SGHTA and CDR2 is FQGNSA. This CDR3 comprises 12 residues. The germline V and J ends were trimmed by 3 bases and 6 bases, with 7 bases remaining between them. The CDR3 is CASSFLMDTQYF. The DNA for the CDR3 is TGTGCCAGCAGCTTCCTTATGGATACGCAGTATTTT.

The rearrangement joins TRBV6-1 to TRBJ2-7; the D gene is possibly TRBD2 (7 bases). Trimming left V 1 base short and J 0 bases short, with 16 bases between. This CDR3 is 17 amino acids long. Per the germline V gene, CDR1 is MNHNS and CDR2 is SASEGT. The CDR3 is CASSEVGGRVGSYEQYF. For the CDR3, the DNA is TGTGCCAGCAGTGAAGTAGGGGGGAGGGTGGGCTCCTACGAGCAGTACTTC.

This clone was counted once. The gene calls are TRBV28 and TRBJ2-2, with TRBD2 identical over 13 bases. The CDR3 sequence is 18 residues long. Germline V CDR1 and CDR2: MDHEN, SYDVKM. The trim removed 6 bases at V and 4 bases at J, leaving 11 bases unmatched. The CDR3 is CASSRLAGGPRGTGELFF. The CDR3 nucleotides are TGTGCCAGCAGCCGACTAGCGGGAGGCCCAAGGGGCACCGGGGAGCTGTTTTTT.

The rearrangement links TRBV6-6 to TRBJ2-7; the D gene is possibly TRBD1 (6 bases). This CDR3 is 13 amino acids long. V lost 6 bases and J 2 bases, leaving 11 bases between the germline ends. Germline assignment: CDR1 MNHNY and CDR2 SVGAGI (reference sequence). In DNA, the CDR3 is TGTGCCAGCAGGTACAGGGATACCTACGAGCAGTACTTC. Translated: CASRYRDTYEQYF.

The chain uses TRBV5-1 and TRBJ2-5; D remains ambiguous. Germline V gene lookup returns CDR1 SGHRS and CDR2 YFSETQ. V dropped 4 bases and J dropped 2 bases, with 3 bases sitting between them. The CDR3 runs 11 residues. The CDR3 loop reads CASSDQETQYF. CDR3 nucleotide sequence: TGCGCCAGCAGCGATCAAGAGACCCAGTACTTC. Together with reference TRBV5-1 and TRBJ2-5, the CDR3 gives the full variable domain: KAGVTQTPRYLIKTRGQQVTLSCSPISGHRSVSWYQQTPGQGLQFLFEYFSETQRNKGNFPGRFSGRQFSNSRSEMNVSTLELGDSALYLCASSDQETQYFGPGTRLLVL.

The J gene is TRBJ2-1, the V gene TRBV7-2; no firm D call. Germline lookup yields CDR1 SGHTA and CDR2 FQGNSA. The CDR3 runs 12 residues. Trimming took 3 bases from V and 7 from J, leaving 7 bases between them. The CDR3 reads CASSLVGNEQFF. The CDR3 DNA sequence: TGTGCCAGCAGCTTGGTGGGAAATGAGCAGTTCTTC.

The chain is built from TRBV28 and TRBJ1-5; the D gene is possibly TRBD1 (6 bases). CDR1 MDHEN and CDR2 SYDVKM come from the germline V gene. The CDR3 is 13 amino acids. V was cut by 4 bases and J by 2 bases, with 6 bases left in between. This CDR3 reads CASSYRGNQPQHF. Written as DNA, the CDR3 is TGTGCCAGCAGTTACAGGGGCAATCAGCCCCAGCATTTT.

The chain employs TRBV11-1 and TRBJ2-3; a weak D match, TRBD1 (6 bases). V was trimmed by 1 base and J by 2 bases, leaving 13 bases between them. This CDR3 is built from 16 residues. The V gene's germline CDR1 is SGHAT and CDR2 FQDESV (reference sequence). The CDR3 here is CASSLGFRGPTDTQYF. The CDR3 bases are TGTGCCAGCAGCTTAGGGTTCAGGGGCCCCACAGATACGCAGTATTTT.

The chain couples TRBV5-1 to TRBJ2-3; 12 nucleotides agree with TRBD2. V gave up 3 bases and J gave up 3 bases; unmatched junction bases: 8. Germline V gives CDR1 SGHRS, CDR2 YFSETQ. The length of the CDR3 is 17 residues. In nucleotides, the CDR3 is TGCGCCAGCAGCTCTAGCGGGAGGGCCAGCTTGACAGATACGCAGTATTTT. It specifies CASSSSGRASLTDTQYF.

CDR3 sequence reads: CASSLDFSNYGYTF. The CDR3 DNA reads TGTGCCAGCAGCTTAGATTTTAGTAACTATGGCTACACCTTC. The chain links TRBV11-2 to TRBJ1-2; no definite D call. Germline CDR1 reads SGHAT; CDR2 reads FQNNGV. V lost 0 bases and J lost 1, with 6 bases in between. This CDR3 is built from 14 residues.

The chain combines TRBV10-3 with TRBJ2-2; D not certain. This CDR3 comprises 13 residues. V lost 5 bases and J 3 bases, leaving 7 bases between the germline ends. Looked up from germline, CDR1 is ENHRY and CDR2 is SYGVKD. The CDR3 reads CAISLGDTGELFF. CDR3 sequence (DNA): TGTGCCATCAGTTTAGGTGACACCGGGGAGCTGTTTTTT.

This chain joins TRBV2 and TRBJ1-5, with D unresolved. Trimming pared 6 bases from V and 0 bases from J, leaving 9 bases between. Germline CDR1 is SNHLY and CDR2 is FYNNEI. CDR3 length: 14 amino acids. Written as DNA, the CDR3 is TGTGCCAGCAGGTCAGAGATTAGCAATCAGCCCCAGCATTTT. Translated: CASRSEISNQPQHF. The complete variable domain, with remaining parts taken from reference TRBV2 and TRBJ1-5, reads EPEVTQTPSHQVTQMGQEVILRCVPISNHLYFYWYRQILGQKVEFLVSFYNNEISEKSEIFDDQFSVERPDGSNFTLKIRSTKLEDSAMYFCASRSEISNQPQHFGDGTRLSIL.

The chain couples TRBV4-1 to TRBJ2-3; maybe TRBD2 (6 bases). The CDR3 is 17 residues long. Germline V CDR1 and CDR2: MGHRA, YSYEKL. Trimming pared 1 base from V and 6 bases from J, leaving 20 bases between. The chain's CDR3 is CASSQGSSGTGGDTQYF. The CDR3 nucleotides are TGCGCCAGCAGCCAAGGATCGTCCGGGACTGGGGGGGATACGCAGTATTTT.

The V gene is TRBV7-2, the J gene TRBJ2-2; 11 bases fit TRBD2. The CDR3 sequence is 17 residues long. Germline V gene data show CDR1 as SGHTA and CDR2 as FQGNSA. The V and J ends lost 5 bases and 4 bases, in that order; junction bases with no gene match: 9. CDR3 protein: CASSLRRLAGLTGELFF. The CDR3 DNA follows: TGTGCCAGCAGCCTAAGGCGACTAGCGGGACTCACCGGGGAGCTGTTTTTT.

The chain uses TRBV5-1 and TRBJ1-1; D perhaps matches TRBD1 (5 bases). Germline CDR1 SGHRS, CDR2 YFSETQ. V lost 5 bases and J lost 5, with 10 bases in between. This CDR3 has 12 amino acids. The CDR3 bases are TGCGCCAGCAGGTTTTCAGGGACTGAAGCTTTCTTT. Its protein is CASRFSGTEAFF.

The chain joins TRBV9 to TRBJ2-1; the match to TRBD1 covers 7 bases. CDR1 SGDLS and CDR2 YYNGEE come from the germline V gene. The CDR3 is 14 residues long. The junction had 9 bases not matched to a gene; V was cut back by 4 bases and J by 8 bases. CDR3 DNA sequence: TGTGCCAGCAGCCTTAGGGTCCAGGGGGATGAGCAGTTCTTC. Its protein is CASSLRVQGDEQFF. Full variable domain (rest looked up from reference TRBV9 and TRBJ2-1): DSGVTQTPKHLITATGQRVTLRCSPRSGDLSVYWYQQSLDQGLQFLIQYYNGEERAKGNILERFSAQQFPDLHSELNLSSLELGDSALYFCASSLRVQGDEQFFGPGTRLTVL.

The rearrangement joins TRBV5-6 to TRBJ2-3; the match to TRBD1 covers 7 bases. Germline V CDR1 and CDR2: SGHDT, YYEEEE. The V segment lost 7 bases and the J segment 6 bases; nucleotides outside the gene matches: 8. The CDR3 length is 13 residues. CDR3 DNA sequence: TGTGCCAGCCAGGGACAGTCCGGGGATACGCAGTATTTT. This encodes CASQGQSGDTQYF.

The chain employs TRBV6-5 and TRBJ1-2; D perhaps matches TRBD1 (6 bases). Germline loops: CDR1 MNHEY, CDR2 SVGAGI. The V and J ends lost 4 bases and 8 bases respectively, with 14 bases between them. The CDR3 spans 13 residues. The CDR3 DNA reads TGTGCCAGCAGTTTAGGGGGTAGTTACGGCTACACCTTC. The encoded protein is CASSLGGSYGYTF.

On this clone: The identical CDR3 is also encoded by other nucleotide sequences in the sample. This sequence joins TRBV5-1 and TRBJ2-1; D ambiguous. CDR3 length: 15 amino acids. Germline values: CDR1 SGHRS, CDR2 YFSETQ. Trimming removed 0 bases at V and 1 base at J, with 8 bases between. The CDR3 coding sequence is TGCGCCAGCAGCTTGGAGAGATTTTCCTACAATGAGCAGTTCTTC. Its protein product is CASSLERFSYNEQFF.